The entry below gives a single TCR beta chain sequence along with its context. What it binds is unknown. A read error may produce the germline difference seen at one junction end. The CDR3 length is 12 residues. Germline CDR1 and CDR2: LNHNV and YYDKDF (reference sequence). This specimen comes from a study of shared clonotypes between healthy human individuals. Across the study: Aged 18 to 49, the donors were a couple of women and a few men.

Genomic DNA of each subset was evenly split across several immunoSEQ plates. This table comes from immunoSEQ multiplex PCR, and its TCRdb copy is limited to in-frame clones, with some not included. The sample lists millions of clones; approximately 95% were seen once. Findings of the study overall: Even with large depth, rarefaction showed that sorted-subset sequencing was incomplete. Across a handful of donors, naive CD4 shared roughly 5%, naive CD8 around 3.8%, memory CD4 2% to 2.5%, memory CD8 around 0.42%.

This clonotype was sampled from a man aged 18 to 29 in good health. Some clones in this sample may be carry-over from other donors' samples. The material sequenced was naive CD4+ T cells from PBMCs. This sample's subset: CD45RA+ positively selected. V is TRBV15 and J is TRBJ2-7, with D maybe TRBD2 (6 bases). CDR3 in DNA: TGTGCCACCAGCAGAGACCCGGACGAGCGGGACTTC. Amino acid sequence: CATSRDPDERDF.